Listed here is a single T cell receptor (beta chain). The antigen is undetermined. Germline loops: CDR1 SGHDT, CDR2 YYEEEE. V gave up 4 bases and J gave up 1 base; unmatched junction bases: 16. CDR3 length: 19 amino acids. Primers: 60 Vbeta forward and 13 Jbeta reverse. The method was immunoSEQ multiplex PCR; TCRdb's version includes in-frame clones alone and lacks a portion of them. The data hold approximately 130,000 clones, with around 79% observed a single time. These data originate in a study of cytomegalovirus exposure and HLA in healthy donors. The overall study: An early release of data contained approximately 80 million unique TCRs, which came from HLA-typed donors.

Whole-study results and caveats: Some V segments (TRBV6-2 and TRBV6-3 among them) were excluded as indistinguishable. DRB1 had the most TCR associations and HLA-C the fewest, a later analysis found, with rates varying by HLA locus. The study listed 164 cytomegalovirus-associated TCR beta chains.

This clonotype originated in a woman between 40 and 55 years old in good health and CMV-seronegative. The J gene is TRBJ1-2, the V gene TRBV5-6; 10 positions match TRBD1. The material sequenced was PBMCs. In DNA form, the CDR3 reads TGTGCCAGCAGCCCCCGGAGGGACAGGGGATTGGGTCGTAACTATGGCTACACCTTC. This codes for CASSPRRDRGLGRNYGYTF.